These 5 T cell receptor beta chains originate from one sample sequenced in a study of cytomegalovirus exposure and HLA in healthy donors. PCR amplification relied on 60 Vbeta primers (plus 13 Jbeta primers). The repertoire was sequenced with immunoSEQ multiplex PCR; TCRdb's copy has only in-frame clones and lacks some. The sample consists of 140,000 to 150,000 clones, 65% to 85% of them appearing once. Sequencing used PBMCs. The receptors were sampled from a male donor in good health and CMV-seronegative.

In DNA, the CDR3 is TGCGCCAGCAGCGACGACAGTCTGGGGTCATACACAGATACGCAGTATTTT. Translated, it gives CASSDDSLGSYTDTQYF. The V call is TRBV5-1, the J call TRBJ2-3; D is perhaps TRBD1 (5 bases). The V gene's germline CDR1 is SGHRS and CDR2 YFSETQ. There are 17 residues in the CDR3. V was clipped by 4 bases and J by 2 bases, with 20 bases between them.

This clone was counted between two and nine times. This chain links TRBV5-4 with TRBJ2-1; the match to TRBD2 covers 12 bases. This CDR3 comprises 15 residues. Losses at the gene ends were 2 bases for V and 7 bases for J; bases not matched to a gene: 4. Germline assignment: CDR1 SGHNT and CDR2 YYREEE (reference sequence). CDR3: CASSFKGLAGNEQFF. CDR3 DNA sequence: TGTGCCAGCAGCTTTAAAGGACTAGCGGGAAATGAGCAGTTCTTC.

This clone was counted a few times. In the same sample, other DNA sequences code for this CDR3. The chain couples TRBV6-1 to TRBJ2-3, with TRBD1 identical over 10 bases. CDR1 MNHNS and CDR2 SASEGT come from the germline V gene. This CDR3 has 16 amino acids. With 3 bases clipped from V and 1 base from J, the junction kept 4 bases outside the gene matches. This CDR3 reads CASSEAGTGGTDTQYF. The CDR3 region has the DNA TGTGCCAGCAGTGAGGCCGGGACAGGGGGCACAGATACGCAGTATTTT.

This clone turned up a few times. V is TRBV6-4 and J is TRBJ2-5; 11 bases match TRBD2. J was trimmed by 2 bases and V by 3 bases; bases with no gene match: 2. CDR1 is MRHNA and CDR2 is SNTAGT in the germline V gene. The CDR3 runs 15 residues. The CDR3 sequence: CASSETSGGQETQYF. As DNA, the CDR3 is TGTGCCAGCAGTGAAACTAGCGGGGGACAAGAGACCCAGTACTTC.

The chain joins TRBV11-1 to TRBJ1-2; perhaps TRBD1 as D (5 bases). The germline gives CDR1 SGHAT, CDR2 FQDESV (reference sequence). The CDR3 is 14 residues long. The germline V and J ends were trimmed by 3 bases and 6 bases, with 14 bases remaining between them. In nucleotides, the CDR3 is TGTGCCAGCAGCTTGGAGGGACCAAACGATGGCTACACCTTC. This gives the protein CASSLEGPNDGYTF.